This T cell receptor (beta chain) came from a study of regulatory and conventional T cells in RAG deficiency. Study results and limitations: RAG-deficient patients showed markedly lower Shannon entropy and higher Simpson indices than control T-cell subsets.

A word on this clone: Its antigen is not identified. Other DNA sequences in this sample translate to the same CDR3.

Blood CD4+ CD25-low CD127-high conventional T cells supplied the genomic DNA template. Germline-derived CDR1 and CDR2 are LNHDA and SQIVND (reference sequence). The CDR3 has 15 amino acids. Trimming cost V 6 bases and J 13 bases; bases outside gene matches: 15. This table comes from immunoSEQ multiplex PCR, and its TCRdb copy is limited to in-frame clones, with some not included. The top ten hold 1% to 1.5% of the sample, which has tens of thousands of clones, 95% to 97% seen once. These data were also reused for a study on regulatory T cells. That work adds: The primer mix had 52 TRBV and 13 TRBJ primers.

The receptor was isolated from a human donor in good health. Sequenced: CD25- CD4+ T cells sorted from blood. J is TRBJ1-6 and V is TRBV19; 7 bases fit TRBD1. The CDR3 nucleotides read TGTGCCAGTAGACCGACAGGGAGCCTTGGATCCCCCCTCCACTTT. Protein product: CASRPTGSLGSPLHF. Complete variable domain (other parts from reference TRBV19 and TRBJ1-6): DGGITQSPKYLFRKEGQNVTLSCEQNLNHDAMYWYRQDPGQGLRLIYYSQIVNDFQKGDIAEGYSVSREKKESFPLTVTSAQKNPTAFYLCASRPTGSLGSPLHFGNGTRLTVT.